Sequencing of this T cell receptor (beta chain) was carried out in a study of low-dose radiotherapy and immunotherapy resistance in tumors. Study context: A total of 13 Gy over 26 weeks was given to Cohort 2 as 1 Gy per fraction every two weeks. On an every-two-weeks schedule, patients received intravenous nivolumab 240 mg, along with ipilimumab 1 mg/kg every six weeks.

TCRs were amplified for approximately 22 PCR cycles with a constant-region primer and V-primer adapter. TCRdb itself ran the reads through MiXCR, one entry per CDR3 protein. The sample yields tens of thousands of distinct CDR3 sequences, over 9.5% seen once. This CDR3 comprises 17 residues. V lost 6 bases to trimming and J lost 0 bases; unmatched junction nucleotides: 11. Stated time point: before trial treatment. The donors, trial participants, received nivolumab, ipilimumab, aspirin, low-dose cyclophosphamide and low-dose radiotherapy. In this sample, this clonotype turned up many times. This receptor was obtained from a female donor with ovarian cancer. V and J are TRBV12-3 or TRBV12-4 and TRBJ1-5; 7 bases are a match to TRBD1. The sequencing used PBMCs, collected before treatment. CDR3 sequence: CASRPGQDPYSNQPQHF. The CDR3 DNA sequence: TGTGCCAGCAGACCTGGACAGGACCCCTATAGCAATCAGCCCCAGCATTTT.